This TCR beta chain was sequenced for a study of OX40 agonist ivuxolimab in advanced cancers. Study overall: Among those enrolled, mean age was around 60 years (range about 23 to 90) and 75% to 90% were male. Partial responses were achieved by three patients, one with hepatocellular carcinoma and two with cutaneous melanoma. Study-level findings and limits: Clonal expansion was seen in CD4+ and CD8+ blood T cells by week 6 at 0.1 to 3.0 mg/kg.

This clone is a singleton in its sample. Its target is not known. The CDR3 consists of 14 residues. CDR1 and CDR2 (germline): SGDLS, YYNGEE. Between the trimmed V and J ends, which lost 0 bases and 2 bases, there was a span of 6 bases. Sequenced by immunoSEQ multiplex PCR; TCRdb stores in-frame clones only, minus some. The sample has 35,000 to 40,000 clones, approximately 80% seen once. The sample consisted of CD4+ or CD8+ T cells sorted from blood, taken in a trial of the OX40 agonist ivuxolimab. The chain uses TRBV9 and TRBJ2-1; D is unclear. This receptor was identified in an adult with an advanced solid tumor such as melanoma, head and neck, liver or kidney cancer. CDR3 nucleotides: TGTGCCAGCAGCGTAGGGACCACCTACAATGAGCAGTTCTTC. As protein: CASSVGTTYNEQFF.